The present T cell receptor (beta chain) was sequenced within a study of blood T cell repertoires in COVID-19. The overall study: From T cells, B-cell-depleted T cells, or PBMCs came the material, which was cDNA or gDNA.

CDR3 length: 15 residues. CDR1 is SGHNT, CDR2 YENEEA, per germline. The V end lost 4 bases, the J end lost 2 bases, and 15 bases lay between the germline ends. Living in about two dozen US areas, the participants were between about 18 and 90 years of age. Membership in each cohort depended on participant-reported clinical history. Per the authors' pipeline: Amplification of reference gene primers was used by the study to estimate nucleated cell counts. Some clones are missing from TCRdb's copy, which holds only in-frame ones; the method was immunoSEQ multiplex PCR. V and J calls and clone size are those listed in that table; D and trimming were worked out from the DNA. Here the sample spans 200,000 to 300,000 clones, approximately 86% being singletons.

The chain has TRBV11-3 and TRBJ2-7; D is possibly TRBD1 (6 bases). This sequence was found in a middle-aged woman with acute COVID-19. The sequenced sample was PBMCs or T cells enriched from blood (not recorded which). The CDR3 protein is CASSSTGQSAYEQYF. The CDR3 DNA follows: TGTGCCAGCAGCTCAACCGGACAGAGCGCCTACGAGCAGTACTTC.